These T cell receptor beta chains were read from a single sample in a study of glioma-infiltrating T cells after dendritic cell vaccination. Some clones are missing from TCRdb's copy, which holds only in-frame ones; the method was immunoSEQ multiplex PCR. The top ten clones hold under 6.5% of a sample with over 90,000 clones, around 80% of them seen once. The sequencing used blood, collected after dendritic cell vaccination. The source is a human donor with glioblastoma. Each CDR3 is given with its conserved first and last residue. The order of the fields is V gene, J gene, D gene, CDR3 protein. D genes are given only for firm matches.

v_call: TRBV7-9
j_call: TRBJ1-1
d_call: TRBD1
cdr3_aa: CASSSGQPNTEAFF

v_call: TRBV6-4
j_call: TRBJ2-1
d_call: -
cdr3_aa: CASSDGAYNEQFF

v_call: TRBV30
j_call: TRBJ2-5
d_call: TRBD1
cdr3_aa: CACAGGAQETQYF

v_call: TRBV5-1
j_call: TRBJ1-4
d_call: TRBD1
cdr3_aa: CASRRTGGVSTNEKLFF

v_call: TRBV27
j_call: TRBJ1-1
d_call: -
cdr3_aa: CASSVVTGRNTEAFF

v_call: TRBV4-2
j_call: TRBJ1-5
d_call: TRBD1
cdr3_aa: CASSQETRGPEPQHF

v_call: TRBV5-1
j_call: TRBJ2-2
d_call: -
cdr3_aa: CASSLPGSNTGELFF

v_call: TRBV19
j_call: TRBJ2-3
d_call: TRBD2
cdr3_aa: CASTSGGAADTQYF

v_call: TRBV5-1
j_call: TRBJ2-1
d_call: TRBD2
cdr3_aa: CASSSLGLAGLGGDNEQFF

v_call: TRBV28
j_call: TRBJ2-7
d_call: TRBD2
cdr3_aa: CASSRTRLSYEQYF

v_call: TRBV6-6
j_call: TRBJ1-5
d_call: -
cdr3_aa: CASRQGQPQHF

v_call: TRBV19
j_call: TRBJ1-5
d_call: -
cdr3_aa: CASSIAGVHQPQHF

v_call: TRBV5-6
j_call: TRBJ1-5
d_call: TRBD1
cdr3_aa: CASSSGQGSNQPQHF

v_call: TRBV9
j_call: TRBJ2-3
d_call: TRBD2
cdr3_aa: CASSAPPPGLAGAPTNTDTQYF

v_call: TRBV6-5
j_call: TRBJ1-2
d_call: TRBD1
cdr3_aa: CASSFSDRAAGYTF